The entry below gives a single T cell receptor beta chain sequence along with its context. Its antigen is not known. This sample was included in a study of T-cell memory formation after mild COVID-19. Study outcomes and limitations: Still unconfirmed is whether the second-wave clones peaking on day 37 recognized SARS-CoV-2. There were some responding clones in pre-infection memory, which suggested that cross-reactive memory had joined.

TCRdb itself ran the 5' RACE reads through MiXCR, one entry per CDR3 protein. This sample yields about 240,000 distinct CDR3 sequences, of which 8% to 9.5% are seen a single time; roughly a fifth belongs to the top ten. Germline loops: CDR1 DFQATT, CDR2 SNEGSKA (reference sequence). V gave up 7 bases and J gave up 7 bases, with 19 bases separating them. There are 13 residues in the CDR3. The receptor was isolated from a man aged 18-30 years who had mild COVID-19 (a few samples of this study predate the infection). Cell type and time point are not known. Sequencing input: PBMCs or a T cell subset sorted from them (not recorded which). The chain recombines TRBV20-1 with TRBJ1-1, with D possibly matching TRBD1 (5 bases). This CDR3 is CSGSEGRPSEAFF. The CDR3 DNA follows: TGCAGTGGTAGTGAGGGACGGCCCAGTGAAGCTTTCTTT.